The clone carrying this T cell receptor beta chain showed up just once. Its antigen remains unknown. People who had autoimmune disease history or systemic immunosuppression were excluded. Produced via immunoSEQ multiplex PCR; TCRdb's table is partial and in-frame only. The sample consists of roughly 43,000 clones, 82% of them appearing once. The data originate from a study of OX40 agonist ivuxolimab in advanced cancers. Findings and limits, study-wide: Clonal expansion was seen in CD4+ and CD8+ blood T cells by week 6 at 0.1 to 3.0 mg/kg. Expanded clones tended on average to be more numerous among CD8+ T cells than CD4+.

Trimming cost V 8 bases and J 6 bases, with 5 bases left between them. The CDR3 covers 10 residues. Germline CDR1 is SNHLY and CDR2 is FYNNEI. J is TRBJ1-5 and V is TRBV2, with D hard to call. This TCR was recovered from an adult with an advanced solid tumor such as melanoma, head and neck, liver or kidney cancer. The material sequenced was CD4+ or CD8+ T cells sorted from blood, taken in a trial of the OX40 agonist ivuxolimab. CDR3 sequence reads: CASGRQPQHF. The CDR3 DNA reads TGTGCCAGCGGTCGTCAGCCCCAGCATTTT.